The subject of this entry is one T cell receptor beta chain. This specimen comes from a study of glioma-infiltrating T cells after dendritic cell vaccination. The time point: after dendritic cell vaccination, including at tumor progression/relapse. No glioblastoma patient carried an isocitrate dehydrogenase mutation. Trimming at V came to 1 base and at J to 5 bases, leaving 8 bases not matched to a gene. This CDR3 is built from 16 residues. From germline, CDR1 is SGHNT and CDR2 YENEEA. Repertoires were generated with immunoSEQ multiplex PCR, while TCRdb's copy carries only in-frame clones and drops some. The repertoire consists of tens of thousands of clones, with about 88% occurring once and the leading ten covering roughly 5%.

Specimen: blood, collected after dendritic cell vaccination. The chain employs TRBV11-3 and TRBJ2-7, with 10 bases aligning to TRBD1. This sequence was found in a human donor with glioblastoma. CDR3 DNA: TGTGCCAGCAGCTTAGGCGGGACAGGGGCCCTCAACGAGCAGTACTTC. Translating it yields CASSLGGTGALNEQYF.